Reported below is one T cell receptor beta chain. TCRdb reprocessed the PCR reads with MiXCR, giving one entry per CDR3 protein. The sample includes some 14,000 distinct CDR3 sequences, roughly 40% of them seen just once. These data belong to a study of CD4 and CD8 cells across lung adenocarcinoma regions. From germline, CDR1 is MNHEY and CDR2 SVGAGI. CDR3 size: 16 residues. The trim removed 2 bases at V and 5 bases at J, leaving 10 bases unmatched. Donors had localized lung adenocarcinoma, a non-small cell lung cancer. This clonotype was obtained from a male donor with lung adenocarcinoma. The CD4 and CD8 labels of this study may be unreliable. The chain links TRBV6-5 to TRBJ2-3, with TRBD2 matching over 7 bases. The specimen was CD4+ T cells from the center of a lung tumor. CDR3 in amino acids: CASSYQSGTDQDTQYF. DNA of the CDR3: TGTGCCAGCAGTTACCAGAGCGGGACGGACCAAGATACGCAGTATTTT.